One sample yielded the 7 T cell receptor beta chains listed below, sequenced in a study of response to subunit inactivated influenza vaccine. TCRdb reanalysed the RT-PCR reads using MiXCR and keeps one entry per CDR3 protein. Of about 480,000 distinct CDR3 sequences in the sample, roughly 23% were seen once. Sample: CD4+ T cells sorted from PBMCs, taken less than 6 days after vaccination. Receptor source: a man aged 50 to 59 who received an inactivated influenza vaccine.

The genes are TRBV10-3 and TRBJ2-5, with 10 bases matching TRBD2. The CDR3 has 15 residues. Trimming removed 10 bases from V and 1 base from J; junction bases left unmatched: 9. Germline-derived CDR1 and CDR2 are ENHRY and SYGVKD. This chain's CDR3 is CATMTGTSVQETQYF. The CDR3 bases are TGTGCCACGATGACCGGGACTAGCGTCCAAGAGACCCAGTACTTC.

This rearrangement joins TRBV20-1 to TRBJ2-3; maybe TRBD2 (5 bases). In germline, CDR1 is DFQATT, CDR2 SNEGSKA (reference sequence). This CDR3 is built from 12 residues. V dropped 6 bases and J dropped 3 bases, with 10 bases sitting between them. CDR3 nucleotides: TGCAGTGCAGTAGCGATGACAGATACGCAGTATTTT. It is translated as CSAVAMTDTQYF.

The genes are TRBV20-1 and TRBJ2-1; D is possibly TRBD1 (5 bases). The V end was cut by 1 base, the J end by 10 bases, with 11 bases between. Per the germline V gene, CDR1 is DFQATT and CDR2 is SNEGSKA (reference sequence). The CDR3 extends over 12 amino acids. The CDR3: CSARGRVDEQFF. The CDR3 nucleotides read TGCAGTGCTAGAGGCAGGGTGGACGAGCAGTTCTTC.

This clonotype came up a few times. The chain combines TRBV28 with TRBJ1-1, with a weak D call TRBD1 (5 bases). The germline CDR1 and CDR2 sequences are MDHEN and SYDVKM. This CDR3 is 15 amino acids long. V was clipped by 3 bases and J by 3 bases, with 14 bases between them. The CDR3 nucleotides read TGTGCCAGCAGTTTGGGGATGACAGCGCACACTGAAGCTTTCTTT. Translation: CASSLGMTAHTEAFF.

This clonotype was detected a few times. The chain couples TRBV7-9 to TRBJ2-7; D unresolved. Germline lookup yields CDR1 SEHNR and CDR2 FQNEAQ (reference sequence). V lost 8 bases to trimming and J lost 4 bases, with 15 bases between them. The CDR3 consists of 13 residues. Written as DNA, the CDR3 is TGTGCCAGCGGTACGTTTCGGTCATACGAGCAGTACTTC. Residues: CASGTFRSYEQYF.

The chain uses TRBV7-8 and TRBJ1-3; perhaps TRBD1 as D (5 bases). The ends were cut back, 7 bases at V and 0 bases at J, with 16 bases in the middle. Germline V lookup: CDR1 SGHVS, CDR2 FQNEAQ. The CDR3 has 16 amino acids. The CDR3 DNA sequence: TGTGCCAGCAACCCCGGGGACCGGCGCTCTGGAAACACCATATATTTT. The encoded protein is CASNPGDRRSGNTIYF.

This clonotype was observed a few times. The chain combines TRBV7-2 with TRBJ1-2; 9 bases line up with TRBD1. Germline lookup yields CDR1 SGHTA and CDR2 FQGNSA. With 5 bases clipped from V and 7 bases from J, the junction kept 8 bases outside the gene matches. This CDR3 is 14 amino acids long. CDR3 region: CASSQGTGSLGYTF. The CDR3 nucleotides read TGTGCCAGCAGCCAGGGGACAGGGTCCCTTGGCTACACCTTC. The full variable domain, its missing parts supplied by reference TRBV7-2 and TRBJ1-2, is GAGVSQSPSNKVTEKGKDVELRCDPISGHTALYWYRQSLGQGLEFLIYFQGNSAPDKSGLPSDRFSAERTGGSVSTLTIQRTQQEDSAVYLCASSQGTGSLGYTFGSGTRLTVV.